This section outlines one T cell receptor (beta chain) sequence together with its context. Antigen: not known. Trimming cost V 3 bases and J 0 bases, with 9 bases left between them. Per germline, CDR1 MGHDK and CDR2 SYGVNS. This CDR3 contains 14 residues. These data belong to a study of T cells in Graves' hyperthyroidism and ophthalmopathy. Study-level findings and limits: Most expanded thyroid clonotypes above 0.001 also appeared in blood.

The CDR3 regions of TCR beta were amplified from RNA transcripts. A first-round RT-PCR of the TCR CDR3 used the HTBI primer set. TCRdb recomputed calls from the multiplex PCR reads with MiXCR, one row per CDR3 protein. The table records roughly 400,000 distinct CDR3 sequences, roughly 13% of them present only once. Patients having uncontrolled infection, another autoimmune disease, pregnancy or lactation were not included. Isolation of PBMCs was performed on around 9.8 ml fresh peripheral blood. V and J are TRBV25-1 and TRBJ2-7; D is unresolved. The sequencing input was blood. The receptor comes from a man aged 45 to 65 with Graves' ophthalmopathy. The CDR3 loop is CASSDPRRSYEQYF. The CDR3 region has the DNA TGTGCCAGCAGTGACCCCAGGCGCTCCTACGAGCAGTACTTC.